Included here is one T cell receptor (beta chain) sequence, with context. What it binds is unknown. The data stem from a study of T cell responses to AZD1222 COVID-19 vaccine. Generated by immunoSEQ multiplex PCR, the TCRdb table keeps only in-frame clones and is missing some. The sample holds 120,000 or so clones, around 89% seen once. Findings of the study overall: With two AZD1222 doses given, Spike-specific TCR breadth and depth both rose. Baseline antibody screening turned up just a handful of seropositive AZD1222 recipients.

V shed 1 base and J 2 bases; nucleotides not matched to a gene: 3. Germline CDR1 SGHRS, CDR2 YFSETQ. The CDR3 consists of 15 residues. This chain joins TRBV5-1 and TRBJ2-1, with 7 bases matching TRBD2. The sequence was collected from an adult in good health. Source: peripheral blood, taken on day 0 of MenACWY control vaccination. The CDR3 DNA reads TGCGCCAGCAGCTTGTCCCTAGCGGCCTACAATGAGCAGTTCTTC. It yields the protein CASSLSLAAYNEQFF.